The rows below give T cell receptor beta chains drawn from one sample of a study of cytomegalovirus exposure and HLA in healthy donors. Clones were sequenced by immunoSEQ multiplex PCR, and TCRdb holds only the in-frame ones, with some missing. The sample includes 110,000 to 150,000 clones, over 60% seen only once; the top ten take less than 2.5%. Sample: PBMCs. The origin of the receptors is a man in his forties in good health and CMV-seronegative. Each CDR3 is given with its conserved first and last residue. Fields, in order: clone size, V gene, D gene, J gene, CDR3 DNA, CDR3 protein. The D gene is left open where the match is weak. Size is omitted from some rows. Given values are once, few, many or a class for expanded clones.

-,TRBV4-1,TRBD2,TRBJ2-7,TGCGCCAGCAGCCAAACCCGGTGGGGGTTAGCGGGCCCCTCCGAGCAGTACTTC,CASSQTRWGLAGPSEQYF
-,TRBV4-3,TRBD2,TRBJ2-7,TGCGCCAGCAGCCAGACACTAGCGGAATCCTACGAGCAGTACTTC,CASSQTLAESYEQYF
-,TRBV6-1,TRBD1,TRBJ2-7,TGTGCCAGCAGTGAAGTCCGGACAGGGAGCGAGCAGTACTTC,CASSEVRTGSEQYF
few,TRBV30,-,TRBJ2-2,TGTGCCTGGTCGGGACTTTCGGCCGGGAACACCGGGGAGCTGTTTTTT,CAWSGLSAGNTGELFF
-,TRBV30,-,TRBJ2-4,TGTGCCTGGACAGGGCCCTCCAAAAACATTCAGTACTTC,CAWTGPSKNIQYF
-,TRBV7-2,TRBD1,TRBJ2-1,TGTGCCAGCAGCAGCGGGACAGGGGGCTACAATGAGCAGTTCTTC,CASSSGTGGYNEQFF
-,TRBV28,-,TRBJ2-1,TGTGCCAGCACCTTGGTCCGGCTCACGACGCACTACGAGCAGTTCTTC,CASTLVRLTTHYEQFF
-,TRBV30,-,TRBJ2-3,TGTGCCTGGACGAGCGGATACACAGATACGCAGTATTTT,CAWTSGYTDTQYF
-,TRBV4-1,-,TRBJ1-3,TGCGCCAGCAGCCAGGGCAAACAGGGTCGGGCTGGAAACACCATATATTTT,CASSQGKQGRAGNTIYF
-,TRBV19,-,TRBJ1-5,TGTGCCAGTAAGGTCGGGTCCGGACAGCCCCAGCATTTT,CASKVGSGQPQHF
-,TRBV27,-,TRBJ2-5,TGTGCCAGCAGTTTATACCCCCTAGGGGACCAAGAGACCCAGTACTTC,CASSLYPLGDQETQYF
-,TRBV20-1,TRBD1,TRBJ1-2,TGCAGTGGGGACAGCAACTATGGCTACACCTTC,CSGDSNYGYTF
-,TRBV27,TRBD2,TRBJ2-1,TGTGCCAGCAGTTTAGGGTGGCGGGAGATCCACAATGAGCAGTTCTTC,CASSLGWREIHNEQFF
-,TRBV11-2,-,TRBJ1-1,TGTGCCAGCAGCTTAGATCAGGTTTTACGGGCTTTCTTT,CASSLDQVLRAFF
-,TRBV10-1,TRBD2,TRBJ2-7,TGCGCCAGCAGTGGCTCCAGCGGGGCTCCCTACGAGCAGTACTTC,CASSGSSGAPYEQYF
-,TRBV5-1,-,TRBJ1-1,TGCGCCAGCAGCTTGGCCGTGAACACTGAAGCTTTCTTT,CASSLAVNTEAFF
-,TRBV28,-,TRBJ1-5,TGTGCCAGCAGTACCCACGTAACAGGGTATAGCAATCAGCCCCAGCATTTT,CASSTHVTGYSNQPQHF
few,TRBV19,-,TRBJ1-2,TGTGCCAGTAGTATACAGGGACTTGCCTATGGCTACACCTTC,CASSIQGLAYGYTF
-,TRBV10-2,-,TRBJ2-5,TGCGCCAGCAGTGAGTGGCAGAGGGAGACCCAGTACTTC,CASSEWQRETQYF
-,TRBV27,TRBD1,TRBJ1-5,TGTGCCAGCAGACCGATGTACAGGGGAAATCAGCCCCAGCATTTT,CASRPMYRGNQPQHF
-,TRBV6-6,-,TRBJ2-7,TGTGCCACAGGACAGCCACCCTACGAGCAGTACTTC,CATGQPPYEQYF
-,TRBV6-6,TRBD2,TRBJ2-2,TGTGCCAGCAACAGGGAGGGGCGGGGGGACACCGGGGAGCTGTTTTTT,CASNREGRGDTGELFF